A selection of T cell receptor beta chains follows, all from one sample in a study of shared clonotypes between healthy human individuals. The table came from immunoSEQ multiplex PCR; TCRdb's copy has only in-frame clones and leaves some out. The repertoire has roughly 2,000,000 clones, about 94% of them found once; the top ten carry less than 2%. Source material: naive CD8+ T cells from PBMCs. These receptors originate from a man between 18 and 35 years old in good health. Some clones in this sample may be carry-over from other donors' samples. CDR3s include the opening cysteine and the closing phenylalanine or tryptophan. D genes are given only for firm matches. Not all rows give a size; the values are once, few, many and, for expanded clones, a class.

CDR3nt: TGTGCCAGCAGCCATAGACAGGGGGAGACCCAGTACTTC
CDR3aa: CASSHRQGETQYF
abundance: once
j_gene: TRBJ2-5
d_gene: .
v_gene: TRBV21-1

CDR3nt: TGCGCCAGCAGCTTGACTAGCGGGAGGGCTTACAATGAGCAGTTCTTC
CDR3aa: CASSLTSGRAYNEQFF
abundance: .
j_gene: TRBJ2-1
d_gene: TRBD2
v_gene: TRBV5-1

CDR3nt: TGTGCCAGCGGGACTAGCGGGTCCCGATCCTACAATGAGCAGTTCTTC
CDR3aa: CASGTSGSRSYNEQFF
abundance: .
j_gene: TRBJ2-1
d_gene: TRBD2
v_gene: TRBV2

CDR3nt: TGTGCCAGCAGCTGGACCGGGACTAGCGTCCCCCGGGGCAATGAGCAGTTCTTC
CDR3aa: CASSWTGTSVPRGNEQFF
abundance: .
j_gene: TRBJ2-1
d_gene: TRBD2
v_gene: TRBV7-3

CDR3nt: TGTGCCAGCAGCGGGATACTAGCGGGAGCCCCGGGGCATGAGCAGTTCTTC
CDR3aa: CASSGILAGAPGHEQFF
abundance: .
j_gene: TRBJ2-1
d_gene: TRBD2
v_gene: TRBV9

CDR3nt: TGCGCCAGCAGTGAGGATGTGGGGGGCTGGATAAACACTGAAGCTTTCTTT
CDR3aa: CASSEDVGGWINTEAFF
abundance: .
j_gene: TRBJ1-1
d_gene: .
v_gene: TRBV10-2

CDR3nt: TGTGCCAGCAGCCAAGAAAGACAGGCGATAAATCAGCCCCAGCATTTT
CDR3aa: CASSQERQAINQPQHF
abundance: once
j_gene: TRBJ1-5
d_gene: .
v_gene: TRBV4-2

CDR3nt: TGTGCCAGCAGCTTAGTGGCTGACTATGGCTACACCTTC
CDR3aa: CASSLVADYGYTF
abundance: once
j_gene: TRBJ1-2
d_gene: .
v_gene: TRBV7-9

CDR3nt: TGTGCCAGCAGCTTACAGGCCTTCGGGCAGTACTTC
CDR3aa: CASSLQAFGQYF
abundance: .
j_gene: TRBJ2-7
d_gene: .
v_gene: TRBV11-1

CDR3nt: TGTGCCAGTACCCCGAGGGGTGGTGAAGCTTTCTTT
CDR3aa: CASTPRGGEAFF
abundance: .
j_gene: TRBJ1-1
d_gene: .
v_gene: TRBV19

CDR3nt: TGTGCCAGCACCCTAAGGGGCCAGGGGAGCTACTACGAGCAGTACTTC
CDR3aa: CASTLRGQGSYYEQYF
abundance: .
j_gene: TRBJ2-7
d_gene: .
v_gene: TRBV27

CDR3nt: TGTGCCAGCAGTTTATTAAGCGGGAGGGGGGTTAATGAGCAGTTCTTC
CDR3aa: CASSLLSGRGVNEQFF
abundance: .
j_gene: TRBJ2-1
d_gene: TRBD2
v_gene: TRBV27

CDR3nt: TGTGCCAGTAGTATAGGAGGGAGGTGGACTGAAGCTTTCTTT
CDR3aa: CASSIGGRWTEAFF
abundance: .
j_gene: TRBJ1-1
d_gene: .
v_gene: TRBV19

CDR3nt: TGTGCCAGCAGGGAAGGCTATGGCTACACCTTC
CDR3aa: CASREGYGYTF
abundance: .
j_gene: TRBJ1-2
d_gene: .
v_gene: TRBV5-4

CDR3nt: TGTGCCAGCAGCTCCAACCTCGGGGTCGACTATGGCTACACCTTC
CDR3aa: CASSSNLGVDYGYTF
abundance: .
j_gene: TRBJ1-2
d_gene: .
v_gene: TRBV13

CDR3nt: TGTGCCAGCAGCTCCGACAGGTCCCATGGCTACACCTTC
CDR3aa: CASSSDRSHGYTF
abundance: few
j_gene: TRBJ1-2
d_gene: .
v_gene: TRBV7-9

CDR3nt: TGTGCCAGCAGTTTATTGACAGGGGGAATCAACTATGGCTACACCTTC
CDR3aa: CASSLLTGGINYGYTF
abundance: once
j_gene: TRBJ1-2
d_gene: TRBD1
v_gene: TRBV27

CDR3nt: TGTGCCAGCACTAACCCTACTAGCGGGGACTACAATGAGCAGTTCTTC
CDR3aa: CASTNPTSGDYNEQFF
abundance: .
j_gene: TRBJ2-1
d_gene: TRBD2
v_gene: TRBV7-2

CDR3nt: TGTGCCAGCAGCCCCCGGGGTAGCGGCTACGAGCAGTACTTC
CDR3aa: CASSPRGSGYEQYF
abundance: .
j_gene: TRBJ2-7
d_gene: .
v_gene: TRBV7-9

CDR3nt: TGTGCCAGTACCTTCCCGAATCAGCCCCAGCATTTT
CDR3aa: CASTFPNQPQHF
abundance: few
j_gene: TRBJ1-5
d_gene: .
v_gene: TRBV19

CDR3nt: TGTGCCACCAGCAGAGATCACACCCCCGCTAACTATGGCTACACCTTC
CDR3aa: CATSRDHTPANYGYTF
abundance: .
j_gene: TRBJ1-2
d_gene: .
v_gene: TRBV15

CDR3nt: TGCGCCAGCAGTGAGTCGGCTAGTAGGTCCTACGAGCAGTACTTC
CDR3aa: CASSESASRSYEQYF
abundance: .
j_gene: TRBJ2-7
d_gene: .
v_gene: TRBV10-2

CDR3nt: TGTGCCAGCAGCTTAATTCCCCCGCCAGCCCCAGCTAACTATGGCTACACCTTC
CDR3aa: CASSLIPPPAPANYGYTF
abundance: .
j_gene: TRBJ1-2
d_gene: .
v_gene: TRBV11-2

CDR3nt: TGTGCCAGCAGTTTCCGGGACAGAGAAGAGACCCAGTACTTC
CDR3aa: CASSFRDREETQYF
abundance: .
j_gene: TRBJ2-5
d_gene: TRBD1
v_gene: TRBV27

CDR3nt: TGTGCCAGCAGAGTCCCAGGAGGACTAGAAGCTTTCTTT
CDR3aa: CASRVPGGLEAFF
abundance: .
j_gene: TRBJ1-1
d_gene: .
v_gene: TRBV7-9

CDR3nt: TGTGCCAGCATTGCCGGACTAGCGGGGGTATACGAGCAGTACTTC
CDR3aa: CASIAGLAGVYEQYF
abundance: .
j_gene: TRBJ2-7
d_gene: TRBD2
v_gene: TRBV6-6

CDR3nt: TGTGCCAGCAGCGCTAAGCGGGGCCCCTACGAGCAGTACTTC
CDR3aa: CASSAKRGPYEQYF
abundance: .
j_gene: TRBJ2-7
d_gene: TRBD2
v_gene: TRBV5-6

CDR3nt: TGTGCCAGCAGCGCGTCAAGTGATGAGCAGTTCTTC
CDR3aa: CASSASSDEQFF
abundance: .
j_gene: TRBJ2-1
d_gene: .
v_gene: TRBV9

CDR3nt: TGTGCCAGGGACCAGGGGCCGGGGGGCTCCTACAATGAGCAGTTCTTC
CDR3aa: CARDQGPGGSYNEQFF
abundance: once
j_gene: TRBJ2-1
d_gene: .
v_gene: TRBV7-9

CDR3nt: TGTGCCAGCAGAGACCGCCGGAGGCGCGATGAGCAGTTCTTC
CDR3aa: CASRDRRRRDEQFF
abundance: .
j_gene: TRBJ2-1
d_gene: .
v_gene: TRBV7-9

CDR3nt: TGTGCCTGGAGTATTGGACAGCCCAAGGGGTTAAACTATGGCTACACCTTC
CDR3aa: CAWSIGQPKGLNYGYTF
abundance: .
j_gene: TRBJ1-2
d_gene: .
v_gene: TRBV30

CDR3nt: TGTGCCAGCAGCACCCAATCCCGGGACAGGTCTTCCAAAAACATTCAGTACTTC
CDR3aa: CASSTQSRDRSSKNIQYF
abundance: once
j_gene: TRBJ2-4
d_gene: TRBD1
v_gene: TRBV2

CDR3nt: TGTGCCAGCAGCTATAACCGCGCGTCCCGCACAGATACGCAGTATTTT
CDR3aa: CASSYNRASRTDTQYF
abundance: .
j_gene: TRBJ2-3
d_gene: .
v_gene: TRBV7-9

CDR3nt: TGCGCCAGCAGCCCCTCCCAGCGGGAAGGCTCCTACGAGCAGTACTTC
CDR3aa: CASSPSQREGSYEQYF
abundance: .
j_gene: TRBJ2-7
d_gene: TRBD2
v_gene: TRBV4-1

CDR3nt: TGTGCCAGCAGACCTACAGGGGGCGTTGATAACATTCAGTACTTC
CDR3aa: CASRPTGGVDNIQYF
abundance: .
j_gene: TRBJ2-4
d_gene: TRBD1
v_gene: TRBV6-1

CDR3nt: TGTGCCAGCAGCCTCAGACCCTACGAGCAGTACTTC
CDR3aa: CASSLRPYEQYF
abundance: .
j_gene: TRBJ2-7
d_gene: .
v_gene: TRBV7-8

CDR3nt: TGTGCCAGCAGCTCGAACGGTCCCGTGCTGGTTAGCACAGATACGCAGTATTTT
CDR3aa: CASSSNGPVLVSTDTQYF
abundance: once
j_gene: TRBJ2-3
d_gene: .
v_gene: TRBV11-2

CDR3nt: TGTGCCAGCAGTTCGGGGTACGAGCAGTACTTC
CDR3aa: CASSSGYEQYF
abundance: .
j_gene: TRBJ2-7
d_gene: .
v_gene: TRBV28

CDR3nt: TGTGCCAGCAGCCCCCCAGGAAGCCCATACGAGCAGTACTTC
CDR3aa: CASSPPGSPYEQYF
abundance: .
j_gene: TRBJ2-7
d_gene: .
v_gene: TRBV9

CDR3nt: TGTGCCAGCAGTTCCTCAGACAATCTCTACGAGCAGTACTTC
CDR3aa: CASSSSDNLYEQYF
abundance: .
j_gene: TRBJ2-7
d_gene: .
v_gene: TRBV27

CDR3nt: TGTGCCAGCAGCTTAGTCTCGCGCTACGAGCAGTACTTC
CDR3aa: CASSLVSRYEQYF
abundance: .
j_gene: TRBJ2-7
d_gene: .
v_gene: TRBV7-2

CDR3nt: TGTGCCAGCGACCGGAGGTGGGCGAACACTGAAGCTTTCTTT
CDR3aa: CASDRRWANTEAFF
abundance: .
j_gene: TRBJ1-1
d_gene: .
v_gene: TRBV6-1

CDR3nt: TGTGCCAGCAGCGTCCAGACACGAAGCCGATATGAGTACAATGAGCAGTTCTTC
CDR3aa: CASSVQTRSRYEYNEQFF
abundance: once
j_gene: TRBJ2-1
d_gene: .
v_gene: TRBV9

CDR3nt: TGCGCCAGCAGCCAGGGCAGGGGCACTGCAACTAATGAAAAACTGTTTTTT
CDR3aa: CASSQGRGTATNEKLFF
abundance: .
j_gene: TRBJ1-4
d_gene: .
v_gene: TRBV4-1

CDR3nt: TGCAGCGTAGGGGTAGAGGAGACCCAGTACTTC
CDR3aa: CSVGVEETQYF
abundance: .
j_gene: TRBJ2-5
d_gene: .
v_gene: TRBV29-1

CDR3nt: TGTGCCAGCAGGAAGGCGGACAGAAACTATGGCTACACCTTC
CDR3aa: CASRKADRNYGYTF
abundance: .
j_gene: TRBJ1-2
d_gene: .
v_gene: TRBV28

CDR3nt: TGTGCCAGCAGCTTATTAGCGGGAGATTGGAATGAGCAGTTCTTC
CDR3aa: CASSLLAGDWNEQFF
abundance: .
j_gene: TRBJ2-1
d_gene: TRBD2
v_gene: TRBV7-9

CDR3nt: TGTGCCAGCAGCTGGACTAGCGGGAGACTTTACAATGAGCAGTTCTTC
CDR3aa: CASSWTSGRLYNEQFF
abundance: once
j_gene: TRBJ2-1
d_gene: TRBD2
v_gene: TRBV7-9

CDR3nt: TGTGCCAGCAGCGAGGGAGCACGGGAGCTGTTTTTT
CDR3aa: CASSEGARELFF
abundance: .
j_gene: TRBJ2-2
d_gene: .
v_gene: TRBV9

CDR3nt: TGTGCCAGCAGCTTGACAGGATACTATAATGGCTACACCTTC
CDR3aa: CASSLTGYYNGYTF
abundance: .
j_gene: TRBJ1-2
d_gene: .
v_gene: TRBV5-5

CDR3nt: TGTGCCAGCAGCCCCCAGGGAGGTCTAGAGACCCAGTACTTC
CDR3aa: CASSPQGGLETQYF
abundance: .
j_gene: TRBJ2-5
d_gene: .
v_gene: TRBV7-8

CDR3nt: TGTGCCAGCAGTGAAGCGCCAGATTCGGGGTCCTACGAGCAGTACTTC
CDR3aa: CASSEAPDSGSYEQYF
abundance: .
j_gene: TRBJ2-7
d_gene: .
v_gene: TRBV2

CDR3nt: TGTGCCAGCAGCCATTCCGGGACAGGGTTCACCGGGGAGCTGTTTTTT
CDR3aa: CASSHSGTGFTGELFF
abundance: .
j_gene: TRBJ2-2
d_gene: TRBD1
v_gene: TRBV4-2

CDR3nt: TGTGCCAGCAGCTTATCCCGGGGTACTGAAGCTTTCTTT
CDR3aa: CASSLSRGTEAFF
abundance: few
j_gene: TRBJ1-1
d_gene: .
v_gene: TRBV11-2

CDR3nt: TGTGCCAGCAGCCCTAGGGTTAGCGGGAGTAACGTTGAGCAGTTCTTC
CDR3aa: CASSPRVSGSNVEQFF
abundance: .
j_gene: TRBJ2-1
d_gene: TRBD2
v_gene: TRBV7-9